The T cell receptor beta chain under discussion was sequenced for a study of shared clonotypes between healthy human individuals. Whole-study findings and limits: Few donors restricted represented genetic and exposure-history diversity.

Division of CD4+ cells produced a CD45RA+ naive subset and a CD45RA-negative memory subset. The assay ran at deep level. Sorted-subset replicate PCRs used 200 ng DNA, 30,000 or so T cell genomes. Using immunoSEQ multiplex PCR, the repertoire was profiled, and TCRdb retains in-frame clones only, with some absent. The data show approximately 530,000 clones, with around 95% seen just once and under 0.065% held by the top ten. As concerns this clone: Its antigen is as yet unknown.

The receptor comes from a woman aged 30 to 39 in good health. The sequenced material came from naive CD4+ T cells sorted from blood. As to subset: CD45RA+ positively selected.

The CDR3 is CSALEGTSGETQYF. CDR3 nucleotide sequence: TGCAGCGCCTTAGAAGGGACGTCAGGGGAGACCCAGTACTTC. The J gene is TRBJ2-5, the V gene TRBV29-1; D is possibly TRBD1 or TRBD2 (5 bases each). The germline V and J ends were trimmed by 7 bases and 5 bases, with 20 bases remaining between them. This CDR3 spans 14 amino acids. Germline lookup yields CDR1 SQVTM and CDR2 ANQGSEA.